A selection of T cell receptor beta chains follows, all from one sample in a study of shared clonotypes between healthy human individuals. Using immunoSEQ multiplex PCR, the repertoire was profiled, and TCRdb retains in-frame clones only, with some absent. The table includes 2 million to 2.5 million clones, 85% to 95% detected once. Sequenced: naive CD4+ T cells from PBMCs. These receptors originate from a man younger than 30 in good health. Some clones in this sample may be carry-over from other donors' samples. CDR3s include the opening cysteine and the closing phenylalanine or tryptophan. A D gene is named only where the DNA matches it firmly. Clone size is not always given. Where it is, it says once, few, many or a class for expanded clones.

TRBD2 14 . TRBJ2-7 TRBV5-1 TGCGCCAGCAGCTTGATAACTAGCGGAGGCGAGCAGTACTTC CASSLITSGGEQYF
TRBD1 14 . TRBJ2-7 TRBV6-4 TGTGCCAGCAGTGACCAGGGACAGTCCTACGAGCAGTACTTC CASSDQGQSYEQYF
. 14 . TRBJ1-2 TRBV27 TGTGCCAGCAGGAAGGACGGCCATAACTATGGCTACACCTTC CASRKDGHNYGYTF
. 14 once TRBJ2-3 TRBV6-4 TGTGCCAGCAGTTCTCAGGGCCAATCAGATACGCAGTATTTT CASSSQGQSDTQYF
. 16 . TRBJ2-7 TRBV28 TGTGCCAGCAGTCCAACCTATGGGACCGGCACCTACGAGCAGTACTTC CASSPTYGTGTYEQYF
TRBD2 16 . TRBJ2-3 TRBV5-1 TGCGCCAGCAGCTCTCGACTAGCGGGACGGTCAGATACGCAGTATTTT CASSSRLAGRSDTQYF
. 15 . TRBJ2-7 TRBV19 TGTGCCAGTAGGATTGGGGCGCATCCCTCCTACGAGCAGTACTTC CASRIGAHPSYEQYF
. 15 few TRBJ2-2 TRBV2 TGTGCCAGCAGTGATAGTGTGCTAACCACCGGGGAGCTGTTTTTT CASSDSVLTTGELFF
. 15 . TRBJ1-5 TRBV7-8 TGTGCCAGCAGCCCACGGCGTGTTAGCAATCAGCCCCAGCATTTT CASSPRRVSNQPQHF
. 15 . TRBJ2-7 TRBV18 TGTGCCAGCTCCCCCAGGCGGGATAGGCGGAACGAGCAGTACTTC CASSPRRDRRNEQYF
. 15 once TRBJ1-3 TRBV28 TGTGCCAGCAGCCCCCGGACGGGCGGTCGAAACACCATATATTTT CASSPRTGGRNTIYF
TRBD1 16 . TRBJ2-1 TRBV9 TGTGCCAGCAGCTCTTCCGGGACAGGGTCCTACAATGAGCAGTTCTTC CASSSSGTGSYNEQFF
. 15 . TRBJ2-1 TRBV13 TGTGCCAGCAGCTTAGGCGCCTTAGTGGGTAGTGAGCAGTTCTTC CASSLGALVGSEQFF
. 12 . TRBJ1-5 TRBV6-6 TGTGCCAGCAACGGGGGGGGAGAGGCCCAGCATTTT CASNGGGEAQHF
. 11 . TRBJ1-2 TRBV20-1 TGCAGTGCCATCCTGTACGTCGGCTACACCTTC CSAILYVGYTF
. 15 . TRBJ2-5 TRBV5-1 TGCGCCAGCAGCTTGATCCCAGGGTCCCAAGAGACCCAGTACTTC CASSLIPGSQETQYF
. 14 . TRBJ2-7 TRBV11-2 TGTGCCAGCAGCTTCCGGACAGCAGCCTACGAGCAGTACTTC CASSFRTAAYEQYF
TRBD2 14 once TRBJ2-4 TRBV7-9 TGTGCCAGCAGCCCCCCGACTAGCACAAACATTCAGTACTTC CASSPPTSTNIQYF
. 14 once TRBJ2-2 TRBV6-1 TGTGCCAGCAGTCACGAGAGGGGTACCGGGGAGCTGTTTTTT CASSHERGTGELFF
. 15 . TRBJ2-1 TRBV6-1 TGTGCCAGCAGGGGGGGATCCAGCTCCTACAATGAGCAGTTCTTC CASRGGSSSYNEQFF
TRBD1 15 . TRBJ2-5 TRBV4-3 TGCGCCAGCAGCCAAGGAGACAGGGATTTGGAGACCCAGTACTTC CASSQGDRDLETQYF
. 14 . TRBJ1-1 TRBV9 TGTGCCAGCAGCCTCCAGACGGGGAACACTGAAGCTTTCTTT CASSLQTGNTEAFF
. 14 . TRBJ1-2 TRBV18 TGTGCCAGCTCACCCCAAGTGCGGCAGGCGGCTTACACCTTC CASSPQVRQAAYTF
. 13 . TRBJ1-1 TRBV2 TGTGCCAGCTCCATCGACACGAACACTGAAGCTTTCTTT CASSIDTNTEAFF
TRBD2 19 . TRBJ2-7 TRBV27 TGTGCCAGCAGTTTAAGTGGGGTGAGGGTAGCGGGCCTCTCCTACGAGCAGTACTTC CASSLSGVRVAGLSYEQYF
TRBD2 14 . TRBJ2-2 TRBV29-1 TGCAGCGCCGGACTAGCGGGAAACACCGGGGAGCTGTTTTTT CSAGLAGNTGELFF
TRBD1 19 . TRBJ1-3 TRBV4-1 TGCGCCAGCAGCCAAGACTCGGGACAGGGTCCTCTCTCTGGAAACACCATATATTTT CASSQDSGQGPLSGNTIYF
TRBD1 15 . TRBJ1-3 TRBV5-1 TGCGCCAGCAGCTCCACAGGGGACGCTGGAAACACCATATATTTT CASSSTGDAGNTIYF
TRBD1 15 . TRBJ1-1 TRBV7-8 TGTGCCAGCAGCTTTACGACAGGGATGAACACTGAAGCTTTCTTT CASSFTTGMNTEAFF
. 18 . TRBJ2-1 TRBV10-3 TGTGCCATCAGTGACCCTCTACTTCGTCCCAGCTCCTACAATGAGCAGTTCTTC CAISDPLLRPSSYNEQFF
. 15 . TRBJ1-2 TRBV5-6 TGTGCCAGCAGCTTGGCCTCGGCCTCTAACTATGGCTACACCTTC CASSLASASNYGYTF
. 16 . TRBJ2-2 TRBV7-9 TGTGCCAGCAGCCCACGGCTAGATAACACCGCCGGGGAGCTGTTTTTT CASSPRLDNTAGELFF
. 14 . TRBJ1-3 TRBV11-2 TGTGCCAGCATCCATGAGGGGTCAGGAAACACCATATATTTT CASIHEGSGNTIYF
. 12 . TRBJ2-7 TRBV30 TGTGCCTGGAGTCGCCCCCCCGGCGAGCAGTACTTC CAWSRPPGEQYF
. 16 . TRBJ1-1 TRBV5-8 TGTGCCAGCTCAAGGACACGGAGCTCAATGAACACTGAAGCTTTCTTT CASSRTRSSMNTEAFF
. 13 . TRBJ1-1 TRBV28 TGTGCCAGCAGTTTACCCCAGTTCACTGAAGCTTTCTTT CASSLPQFTEAFF
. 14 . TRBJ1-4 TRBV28 TGTGCCAGCAGTTTGGGCCAGGGGAGTGAAAAACTGTTTTTT CASSLGQGSEKLFF
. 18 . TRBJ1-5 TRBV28 TGTGCCAGCAGTTTATCCCAGAGCGGTAAAATGCGCAATCAGCCCCAGCATTTT CASSLSQSGKMRNQPQHF
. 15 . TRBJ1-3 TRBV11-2 TGTGCCAGCAGCTCCGGCGGCTTCTCTGGAAACACCATATATTTT CASSSGGFSGNTIYF
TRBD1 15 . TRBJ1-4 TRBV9 TGTGCCAGCAGCGTAGGAACAGGGGCGGGTGAAAAACTGTTTTTT CASSVGTGAGEKLFF